Sequencing of this T cell receptor beta chain was carried out in a study of T cell repertoires in cytomegalovirus infection. Study overall: Well-studied HLA-B-restricted CMV epitopes were used in the study alongside recently identified HLA-C-restricted ones. Notes on the study in general: Public TCR beta family frequency separated CMV-and-HLA carriers, including in an independent cohort. CMV-specific TCR beta clonotypes restricted by HLA-C were the ones dominating the ex vivo response.

From the reads, TCRdb called clonotypes with MiXCR, one entry per CDR3 protein. The sample has some 590,000 distinct CDR3 sequences, 35% to 50% seen once. V lost 0 bases to trimming and J lost 6 bases, with 9 bases between them. CDR1 is SGHKS and CDR2 is YYEKEE in the germline V gene (reference sequence). The CDR3 covers 13 residues. As for this clonotype: What it binds is unknown.

The sequencing used cultured PBMCs, collected from culture after CMV antigen stimulation. This rearrangement joins TRBV5-5 to TRBJ1-1; D might be TRBD1 (5 bases). The receptor was derived from a human donor in good health (CMV status not recorded). Some clones in this sample may be carry-over from other donors' samples. CDR3 nucleotides: TGTGCCAGCAGCTTGGGGGGGGACCCTGAAGCTTTCTTT. Protein sequence: CASSLGGDPEAFF.